This T cell receptor beta chain emerged from a study of blood T cell repertoires in COVID-19 (dated by TCRdb to about 2020). Notes on the research overall: Collaborator samples came from the United States, Italy and Spain and covered acute and convalescent phases of COVID-19. The material from the prospective study consisted of cDNA or gDNA derived from T cells, B-cell-depleted T cells, or PBMCs. Subjects who had been exposed to COVID-19, were actively infected with it, or had recovered from it provided the deeply sampled blood TCRbeta repertoires that made up the dataset. The repertoires were released in a freely available public database intended as a resource for research on the immune response to SARS-CoV-2. Samples were obtained from the ongoing ImmuneRACE study (first 160 participants) and from about 1,300 subjects provided by 6 global collaborators. A de-identified subject ID, COVID-19 status, age in years and sex were almost always included in the sample metadata. Where HLA class I and class II types were available, the types were taken from metadata supplied by the sample provider, not from assay-based typing.

About this clone itself: Its antigen is currently not known. No much larger clone is present one base from it, and per-base qualities are unavailable.

CDR1 is given as LGHDT and CDR2 as YNNKEL, both from the germline V gene (reference sequence). Including the terminal cysteine and phenylalanine, the CDR3 comprises 15 residues. Only the CDR3 DNA stays, 45 bases, in frame from base 1. Trimming takes 0 bases off V and 8 bases off J; junction bases not matched to a gene: 9. One collaborating source in Seattle enrolled patients while the patients were actively infected and followed the patients over time throughout the course of disease. Each collaborating institution followed its own protocols to collect whole blood in K2EDTA tubes. Collaborator samples were shipped for TCRbeta analysis as frozen whole blood, isolated PBMCs, or DNA extracted from either sample type. TCRbeta CDR3 regions were amplified from genomic DNA using the immunoSEQ Assay, a bias-controlled multiplex PCR. Per the authors' processing: Within the assay, amplification of reference gene primers was used to estimate how many nucleated cells each sample contained. To quantify the absolute abundance of each unique TCRbeta CDR3 rearrangement, sequence reads were collapsed and filtered. For each sample, productive Simpson clonality was calculated by taking the square root of Simpson's diversity index across productive rearrangements. The immuneACCESS repertoire file appears here via TCRdb, limited to in-frame rearrangements. These files lack a portion of the clones; in checked studies, under half of the deficit traces to unresolved V genes, and the cause of the others is not known. For V, J and clone size, that table is used; D and trimming come from the DNA. In all, the sample holds about 130,000 clones, and more than 75% of those were seen once. Approximately 5.2% of the sample lies in the top ten.

The study at large found these results: How much clinical and demographic metadata was included differed by source and by participant, and the metadata was provided uncurated.

The chain is made from TRBV3-1 (or the pseudogene TRBV3-2) and TRBJ1-2, and 7 junction bases match TRBD1. This sequence was found in an older woman with COVID-19, enrolled during active disease. Material for sequencing was peripheral blood. The DNA sequence is given as TGTGCCAGCAGCCAAGATCTAGGACAGGCGGGCGGCTACACCTTC. It translates as CASSQDLGQAGGYTF.